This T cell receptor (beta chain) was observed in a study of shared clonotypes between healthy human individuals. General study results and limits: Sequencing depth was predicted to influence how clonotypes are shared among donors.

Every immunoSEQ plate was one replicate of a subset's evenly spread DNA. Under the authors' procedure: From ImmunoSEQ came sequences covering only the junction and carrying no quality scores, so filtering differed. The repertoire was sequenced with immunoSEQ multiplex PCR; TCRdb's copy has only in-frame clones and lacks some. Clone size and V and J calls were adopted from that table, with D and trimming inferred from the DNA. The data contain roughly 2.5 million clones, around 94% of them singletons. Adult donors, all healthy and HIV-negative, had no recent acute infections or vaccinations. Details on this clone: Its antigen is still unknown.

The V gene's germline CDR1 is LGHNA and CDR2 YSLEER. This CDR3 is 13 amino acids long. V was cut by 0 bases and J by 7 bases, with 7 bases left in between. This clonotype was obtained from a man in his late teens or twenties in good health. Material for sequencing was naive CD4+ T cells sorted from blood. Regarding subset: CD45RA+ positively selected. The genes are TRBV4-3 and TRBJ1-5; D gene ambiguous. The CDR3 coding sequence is TGCGCCAGCAGCCAAGAGAGGAAACAGCCCCAGCATTTT. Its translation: CASSQERKQPQHF.